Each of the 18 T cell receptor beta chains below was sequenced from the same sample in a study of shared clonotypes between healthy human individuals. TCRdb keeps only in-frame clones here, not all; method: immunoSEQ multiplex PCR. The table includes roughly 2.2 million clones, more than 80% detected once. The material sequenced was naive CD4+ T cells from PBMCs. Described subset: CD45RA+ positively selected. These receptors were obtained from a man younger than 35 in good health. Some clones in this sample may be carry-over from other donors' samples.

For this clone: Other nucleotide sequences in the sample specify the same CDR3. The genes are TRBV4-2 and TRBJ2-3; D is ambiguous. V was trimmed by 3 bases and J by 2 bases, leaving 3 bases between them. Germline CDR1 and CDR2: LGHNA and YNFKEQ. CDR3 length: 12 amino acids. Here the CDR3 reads CASSHLTDTQYF. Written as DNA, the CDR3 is TGTGCCAGCAGCCACCTCACAGATACGCAGTATTTT.

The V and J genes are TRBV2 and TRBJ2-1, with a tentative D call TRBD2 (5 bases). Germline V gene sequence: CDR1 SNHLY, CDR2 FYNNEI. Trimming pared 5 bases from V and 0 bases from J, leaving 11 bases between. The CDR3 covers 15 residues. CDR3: CASSLDSASYNEQFF. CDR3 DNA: TGTGCCAGCAGTTTGGATAGCGCCTCCTACAATGAGCAGTTCTTC.

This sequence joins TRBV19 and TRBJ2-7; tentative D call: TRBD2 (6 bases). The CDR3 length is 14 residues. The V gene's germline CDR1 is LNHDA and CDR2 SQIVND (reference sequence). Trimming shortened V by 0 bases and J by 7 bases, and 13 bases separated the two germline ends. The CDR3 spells CASSIDRWSGEQYF. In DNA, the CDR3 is TGTGCCAGTAGTATAGATCGTTGGAGCGGGGAGCAGTACTTC.

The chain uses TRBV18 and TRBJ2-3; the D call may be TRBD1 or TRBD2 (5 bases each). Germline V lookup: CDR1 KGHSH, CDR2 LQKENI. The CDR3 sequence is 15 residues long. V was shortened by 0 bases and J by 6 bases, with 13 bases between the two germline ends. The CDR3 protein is CASSPPGQGPDTQYF. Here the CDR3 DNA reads TGTGCCAGCTCACCACCGGGGCAGGGACCCGATACGCAGTATTTT.

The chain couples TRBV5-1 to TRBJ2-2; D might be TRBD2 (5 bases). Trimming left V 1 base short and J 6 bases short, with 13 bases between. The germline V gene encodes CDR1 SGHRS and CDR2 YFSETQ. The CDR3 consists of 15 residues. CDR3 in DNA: TGCGCCAGCAGCTTGCTACTAGACAAGGCCGGGGAGCTGTTTTTT. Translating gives CASSLLLDKAGELFF.

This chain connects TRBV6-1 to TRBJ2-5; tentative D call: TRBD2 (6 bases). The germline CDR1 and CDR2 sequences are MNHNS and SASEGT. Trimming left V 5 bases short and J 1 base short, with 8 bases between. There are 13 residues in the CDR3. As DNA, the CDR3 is TGTGCCAGCAGTATTAGCGGCCAAGAGACCCAGTACTTC. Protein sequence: CASSISGQETQYF.

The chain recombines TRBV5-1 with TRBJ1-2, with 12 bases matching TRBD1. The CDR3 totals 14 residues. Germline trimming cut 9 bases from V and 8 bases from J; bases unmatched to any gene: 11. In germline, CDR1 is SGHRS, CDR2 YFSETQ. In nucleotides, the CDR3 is TGCGCCACCCACCCGGGGACAGGGGGCGTAGGCTACACCTTC. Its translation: CATHPGTGGVGYTF.

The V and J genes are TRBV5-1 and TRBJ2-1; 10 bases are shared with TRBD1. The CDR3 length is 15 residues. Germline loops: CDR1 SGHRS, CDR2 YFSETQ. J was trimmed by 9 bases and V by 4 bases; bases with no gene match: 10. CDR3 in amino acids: CASSPEGQGIAEQFF. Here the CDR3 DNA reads TGCGCCAGCAGCCCGGAGGGACAGGGGATCGCTGAGCAGTTCTTC.

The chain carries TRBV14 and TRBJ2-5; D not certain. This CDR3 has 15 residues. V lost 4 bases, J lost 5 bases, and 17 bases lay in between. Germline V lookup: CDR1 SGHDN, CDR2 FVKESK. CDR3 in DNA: TGTGCCAGCAGCCGTTTTGGTAGAACCTCGGAGACCCAGTACTTC. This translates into CASSRFGRTSETQYF.

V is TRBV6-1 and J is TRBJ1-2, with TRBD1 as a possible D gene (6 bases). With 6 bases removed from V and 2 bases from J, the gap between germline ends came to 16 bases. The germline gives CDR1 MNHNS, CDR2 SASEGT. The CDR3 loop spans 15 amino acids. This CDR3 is CASSQTGGRNYGYTF. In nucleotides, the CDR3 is TGTGCCAGCAGCCAGACAGGCGGAAGAAACTATGGCTACACCTTC.

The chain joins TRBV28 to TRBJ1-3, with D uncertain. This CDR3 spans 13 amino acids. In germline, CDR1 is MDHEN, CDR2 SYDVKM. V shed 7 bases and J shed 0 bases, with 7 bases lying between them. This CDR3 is CASNTPSGNTIYF. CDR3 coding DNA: TGTGCCAGCAACACTCCCTCTGGAAACACCATATATTTT.

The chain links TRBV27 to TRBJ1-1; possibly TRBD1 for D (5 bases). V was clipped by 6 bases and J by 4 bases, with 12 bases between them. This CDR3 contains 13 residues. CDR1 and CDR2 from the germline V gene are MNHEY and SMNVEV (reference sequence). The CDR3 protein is CASRGVTVTEAFF. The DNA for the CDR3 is TGTGCCAGCAGGGGGGTCACGGTCACTGAAGCTTTCTTT.

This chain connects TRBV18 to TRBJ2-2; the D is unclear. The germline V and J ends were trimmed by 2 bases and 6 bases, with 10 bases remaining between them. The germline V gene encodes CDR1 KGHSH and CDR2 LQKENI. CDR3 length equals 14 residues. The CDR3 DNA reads TGTGCCAGCTCACCAGTGGCCCCTCCCGGGGAGCTGTTTTTT. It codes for CASSPVAPPGELFF.

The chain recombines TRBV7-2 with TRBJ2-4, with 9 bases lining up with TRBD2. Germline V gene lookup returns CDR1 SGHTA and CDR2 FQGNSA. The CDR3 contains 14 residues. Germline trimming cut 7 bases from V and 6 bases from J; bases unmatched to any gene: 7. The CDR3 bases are TGTGCCAGCAAAGCGGGAGGTTTGAGAAACATTCAGTACTTC. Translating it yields CASKAGGLRNIQYF. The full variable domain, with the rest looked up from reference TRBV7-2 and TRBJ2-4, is GAGVSQSPSNKVTEKGKDVELRCDPISGHTALYWYRQSLGQGLEFLIYFQGNSAPDKSGLPSDRFSAERTGGSVSTLTIQRTQQEDSAVYLCASKAGGLRNIQYFGAGTRLSVL.

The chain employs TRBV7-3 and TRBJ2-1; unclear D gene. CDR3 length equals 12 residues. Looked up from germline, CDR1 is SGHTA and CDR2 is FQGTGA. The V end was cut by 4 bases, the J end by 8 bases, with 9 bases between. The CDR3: CASSSQSYEQFF. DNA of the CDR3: TGTGCCAGCAGCTCCCAATCCTATGAGCAGTTCTTC.

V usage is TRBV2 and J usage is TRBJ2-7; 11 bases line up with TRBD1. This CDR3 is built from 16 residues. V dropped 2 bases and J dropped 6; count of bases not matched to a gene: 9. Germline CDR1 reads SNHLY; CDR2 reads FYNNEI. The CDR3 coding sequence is TGTGCCAGCAGTGAATATGGGACAGGGGGTTCTTTCGAGCAGTACTTC. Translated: CASSEYGTGGSFEQYF.

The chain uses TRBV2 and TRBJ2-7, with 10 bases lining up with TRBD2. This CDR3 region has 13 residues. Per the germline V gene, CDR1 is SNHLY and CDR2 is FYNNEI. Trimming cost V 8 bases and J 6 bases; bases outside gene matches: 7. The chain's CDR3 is CASGGLALLEQYF. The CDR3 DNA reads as TGTGCCAGCGGGGGACTAGCGTTGCTCGAGCAGTACTTC.

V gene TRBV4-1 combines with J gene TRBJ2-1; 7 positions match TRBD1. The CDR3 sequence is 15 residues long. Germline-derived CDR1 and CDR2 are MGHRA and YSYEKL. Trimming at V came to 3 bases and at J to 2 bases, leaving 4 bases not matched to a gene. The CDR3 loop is CASSHPTGPYNEQFF. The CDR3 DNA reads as TGCGCCAGCAGCCACCCGACAGGGCCCTACAATGAGCAGTTCTTC.